A selection of T cell receptor beta chains follows, all from one sample in a study of T-cell memory formation after mild COVID-19. TCRdb re-derived calls from the 5' RACE reads in MiXCR, one entry per CDR3 protein. The sample lists around 410,000 distinct CDR3 sequences; roughly a quarter were seen once. The sample was PBMCs or a T cell subset sorted from them (not recorded which). These TCRs come from an adult woman who had mild COVID-19 (a few samples of this study predate the infection). Cell type and time point are not known. The CDR3 runs from the conserved cysteine through the conserved F or W. Each record gives: CDR3 protein, CDR3 DNA, J gene, clone size, D gene, V gene. A D gene is named only where the DNA matches it firmly. For some rows the clone size is stated as once, few or many, or as a class when expanded; others skip it.

CASTLGQNYGYTF	TGTGCCAGCACCCTGGGTCAGAACTATGGCTACACCTTC	TRBJ1-2	NA	NA	TRBV7-9
CASSAGEQFF	TGTGCCAGCAGCGCCGGTGAGCAGTTCTTC	TRBJ2-1	NA	NA	TRBV5-5
CASSRNSGANVLTF	TGTGCCAGCAGTCGGAACTCTGGGGCCAACGTCCTGACTTTC	TRBJ2-6	NA	NA	TRBV12-3/TRBV12-4
CASRQQETQYF	TGTGCCAGCAGACAGCAAGAGACCCAGTACTTC	TRBJ2-5	many	NA	TRBV2
CAVAGGSDEQYF	TGTGCAGTAGCGGGAGGATCGGACGAGCAGTACTTC	TRBJ2-7	NA	TRBD2	TRBV3-1
CASSSGVPTDTQYF	TGTGCCAGCAGTAGCGGGGTACCCACAGATACGCAGTATTTT	TRBJ2-3	NA	TRBD2	TRBV12-3/TRBV12-4
CASSLGSSRLSSYEQYF	TGTGCCAGCAGCTTAGGTTCTTCACGGTTGAGCTCCTACGAGCAGTACTTC	TRBJ2-7	NA	NA	TRBV11-2
CATAAGNIYIDETQYF	TGCGCCACCGCAGCGGGGAACATCTATATAGACGAGACCCAGTACTTC	TRBJ2-5	few	TRBD2	TRBV5-1
CASSSRDRGDNEQFF	TGTGCCAGCAGCTCCCGGGACAGGGGCGACAATGAGCAGTTCTTC	TRBJ2-1	few	TRBD1	TRBV7-9
CSARPLRTGTYEQYF	TGCAGTGCTAGACCCCTCCGGACAGGTACCTACGAGCAGTACTTC	TRBJ2-7	few	TRBD1	TRBV20-1
CASSLTTGTGEAEAFF	TGTGCCAGCAGCCTGACTACCGGGACAGGGGAGGCTGAAGCTTTCTTT	TRBJ1-1	once	TRBD1	TRBV3-1
CASSSGGPGTEAFF	TGTGCCAGCTCCTCGGGGGGGCCAGGCACTGAAGCTTTCTTT	TRBJ1-1	few	NA	TRBV27
CASSLSGTSNTEAFF	TGCGCCAGCAGCTTATCCGGGACATCGAACACTGAAGCTTTCTTT	TRBJ1-1	NA	NA	TRBV5-1
CASGAGQNYEQYF	TGCGCCAGCGGTGCGGGACAAAACTACGAGCAGTACTTC	TRBJ2-7	few	NA	TRBV5-1
CASSRGLAGLIF	TGTGCCAGCAGTCGGGGACTAGCGGGATTAATCTTC	TRBJ2-1	few	TRBD2	TRBV12-3/TRBV12-4
CASTQEGGPYEQYF	TGTGCCAGCACCCAAGAAGGCGGACCCTACGAGCAGTACTTC	TRBJ2-7	NA	NA	TRBV2
CASSLLIYGYTF	TGTGCCAGCAGTTTACTGATCTATGGCTACACCTTC	TRBJ1-2	few	NA	TRBV12-3/TRBV12-4
CAWSPGQVNTGELFF	TGTGCCTGGAGTCCCGGACAGGTGAACACCGGGGAGCTGTTTTTT	TRBJ2-2	NA	TRBD1	TRBV30
CASSQVRGSTEAFF	TGTGCCAGCAGCCAAGTCAGGGGAAGCACTGAAGCTTTCTTT	TRBJ1-1	NA	NA	TRBV3-1
CASRTRGVDNEQFF	TGCGCCAGCAGAACCAGGGGGGTGGACAATGAGCAGTTCTTC	TRBJ2-1	few	NA	TRBV5-1
CASIRGQQNTEAFF	TGTGCCAGCATCCGCGGACAGCAGAACACTGAAGCTTTCTTT	TRBJ1-1	NA	NA	TRBV6-5
CASSLGLTGTDTQYF	TGTGCCAGCAGCTTGGGCCTTACGGGCACAGATACGCAGTATTTT	TRBJ2-3	NA	NA	TRBV7-9
CASSSLGGDYGYTF	TGCGCCAGCAGCTCCCTAGGGGGCGACTATGGCTACACCTTC	TRBJ1-2	few	TRBD1	TRBV5-1
CATSDPLPGPSYNEQFF	TGTGCCACCAGTGACCCGTTGCCAGGGCCCTCCTACAATGAGCAGTTCTTC	TRBJ2-1	NA	NA	TRBV24-1
CASSYWPSPGAEAFF	TGTGCCAGCAGCTACTGGCCTTCTCCGGGGGCTGAAGCTTTCTTT	TRBJ1-1	NA	NA	TRBV7-2
CASSSVEGETQYF	TGTGCCAGCTCCTCGGTAGAGGGGGAGACCCAGTACTTC	TRBJ2-5	NA	NA	TRBV12-3/TRBV12-4
CASSTASYEQYF	TGTGCCAGTTCGACAGCTTCCTACGAGCAGTACTTC	TRBJ2-7	NA	NA	TRBV7-9
CASSDPGDSSEQFF	TGTGCCAGCAGTGACCCGGGGGACTCCTCTGAGCAGTTCTTC	TRBJ2-1	NA	NA	TRBV6-4
CASSYSQSNQPQHF	TGTGCCAGCAGTTATTCCCAAAGCAATCAGCCCCAGCATTTT	TRBJ1-5	NA	NA	TRBV12-3/TRBV12-4
CASTTLGGYEQYF	TGTGCCAGCACCACCCTGGGAGGCTACGAGCAGTACTTC	TRBJ2-7	few	NA	TRBV7-8
CASRTGEGAQETQYF	TGTGCCAGCAGGACCGGGGAGGGAGCCCAAGAGACCCAGTACTTC	TRBJ2-5	few	TRBD2	TRBV12-3/TRBV12-4
CATSSHSSSGNTIYF	TGTGCCACCAGCTCTCACAGTAGCTCTGGAAACACCATATATTTT	TRBJ1-3	NA	NA	TRBV15
CASSYSLAGGTDTQYF	TGTGCCAGCAGTTACTCCCTAGCGGGGGGCACAGATACGCAGTATTTT	TRBJ2-3	few	TRBD2	TRBV6-5
CASRPGTGPIGSNQPQHF	TGTGCCAGCAGGCCCGGGACAGGGCCCATCGGTAGCAATCAGCCCCAGCATTTT	TRBJ1-5	many	TRBD1	TRBV6-1
CASSVVGRASTDTQYF	TGTGCCAGCAGCGTAGTCGGTAGGGCCTCCACAGATACGCAGTATTTT	TRBJ2-3	NA	NA	TRBV9
CASTIGRSTGELFF	TGTGCCAGTACGATAGGGCGTAGCACCGGGGAGCTGTTTTTT	TRBJ2-2	NA	NA	TRBV19
CSARGWVGSGTLEQFF	TGCAGTGCTAGAGGTTGGGTGGGTAGCGGGACCCTGGAGCAGTTCTTC	TRBJ2-1	few	TRBD2	TRBV20-1
CAISEGEKTQYF	TGTGCCATCAGTGAGGGGGAGAAGACGCAGTATTTT	TRBJ2-3	few	NA	TRBV10-3
CASSVESAAVNEQFF	TGTGCCAGCAGCGTAGAGAGTGCGGCCGTCAATGAGCAGTTCTTC	TRBJ2-1	once	NA	TRBV9
CSARGLLGQNIQYF	TGCAGTGCTAGAGGTCTTTTAGGGCAAAACATTCAGTACTTC	TRBJ2-4	few	NA	TRBV20-1
CASRPPGKETQYF	TGTGCCAGCAGACCCCCGGGAAAAGAGACCCAGTACTTC	TRBJ2-5	NA	NA	TRBV6-6
CASSPEGGKLFF	TGTGCCAGCAGTCCTGAAGGCGGAAAACTGTTTTTT	TRBJ1-4	few	NA	TRBV2
CASSHDRNTEAFF	TGTGCCAGCAGTCATGACAGGAACACTGAAGCTTTCTTT	TRBJ1-1	few	NA	TRBV6-2/TRBV6-3
CASSLAGGVATGELFF	TGTGCCAGCAGCTTAGCAGGGGGGGTAGCCACCGGGGAGCTGTTTTTT	TRBJ2-2	NA	NA	TRBV7-8
CASSGTGRSGYTF	TGTGCCAGCAGTGGGACAGGGAGGAGTGGCTACACCTTC	TRBJ1-2	NA	TRBD1	TRBV2
CASSSGRTYEQYF	TGTGCCAGCAGCTCCGGACGGACCTACGAGCAGTACTTC	TRBJ2-7	few	NA	TRBV7-6
CASSSGSGRYTEAFF	TGTGCCAGCAGTTCGGGTTCGGGACGATACACTGAAGCTTTCTTT	TRBJ1-1	few	NA	TRBV12-3/TRBV12-4
CASRPRQGADTGELFF	TGCGCCAGCAGACCCCGACAGGGGGCCGACACCGGGGAGCTGTTTTTT	TRBJ2-2	many	TRBD1	TRBV5-1